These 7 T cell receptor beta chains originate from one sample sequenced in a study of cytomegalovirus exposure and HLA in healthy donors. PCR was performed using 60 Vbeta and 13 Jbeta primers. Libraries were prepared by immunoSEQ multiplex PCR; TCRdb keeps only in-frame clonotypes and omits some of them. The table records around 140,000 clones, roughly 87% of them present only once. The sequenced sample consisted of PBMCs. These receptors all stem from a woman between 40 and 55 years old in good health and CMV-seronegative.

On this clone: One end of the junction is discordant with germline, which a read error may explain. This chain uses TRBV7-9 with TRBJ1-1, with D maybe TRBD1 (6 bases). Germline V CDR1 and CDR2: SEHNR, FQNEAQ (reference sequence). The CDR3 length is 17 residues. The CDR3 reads CSSTPRKQGDGNTEAFF. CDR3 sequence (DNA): TGTTCCAGCACCCCCCGTAAACAGGGAGATGGGAACACTGAAGCTTTCTTT.

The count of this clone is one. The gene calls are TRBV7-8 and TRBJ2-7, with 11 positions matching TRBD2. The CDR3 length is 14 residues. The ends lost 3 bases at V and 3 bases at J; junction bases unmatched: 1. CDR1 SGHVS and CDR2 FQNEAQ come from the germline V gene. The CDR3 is CASSFGTSGYEQYF. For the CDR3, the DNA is TGTGCCAGCAGCTTCGGGACTAGCGGCTACGAGCAGTACTTC.

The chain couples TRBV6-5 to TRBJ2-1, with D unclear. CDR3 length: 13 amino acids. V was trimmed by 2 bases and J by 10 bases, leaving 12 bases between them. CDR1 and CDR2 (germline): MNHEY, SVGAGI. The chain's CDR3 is CASSYSTSQEQFF. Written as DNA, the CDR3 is TGTGCCAGCAGTTACAGTACCTCTCAGGAGCAGTTCTTC.

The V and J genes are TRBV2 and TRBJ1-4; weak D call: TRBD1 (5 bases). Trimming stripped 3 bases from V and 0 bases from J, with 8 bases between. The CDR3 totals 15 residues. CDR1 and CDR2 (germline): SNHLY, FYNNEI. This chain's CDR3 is CASSEPGATNEKLFF. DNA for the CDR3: TGTGCCAGCAGTGAGCCGGGGGCAACTAATGAAAAACTGTTTTTT.

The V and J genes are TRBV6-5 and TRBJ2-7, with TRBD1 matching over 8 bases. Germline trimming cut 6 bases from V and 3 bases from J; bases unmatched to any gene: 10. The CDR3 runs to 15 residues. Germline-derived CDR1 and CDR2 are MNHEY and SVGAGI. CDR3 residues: CASRLSGTGYYEQYF. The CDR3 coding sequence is TGTGCCAGCAGGTTGTCCGGGACAGGATACTACGAGCAGTACTTC.

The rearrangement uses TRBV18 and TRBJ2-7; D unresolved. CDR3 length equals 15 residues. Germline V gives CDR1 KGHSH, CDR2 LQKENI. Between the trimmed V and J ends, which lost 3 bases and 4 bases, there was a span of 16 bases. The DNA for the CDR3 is TGTGCCAGCTCACCCTCCGGTTCCCTACGTTACGAGCAGTACTTC. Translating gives CASSPSGSLRYEQYF.

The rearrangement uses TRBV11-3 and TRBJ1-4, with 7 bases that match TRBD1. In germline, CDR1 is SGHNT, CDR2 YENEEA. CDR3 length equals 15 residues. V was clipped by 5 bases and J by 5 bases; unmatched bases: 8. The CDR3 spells CASSRRDSPNEKLFF. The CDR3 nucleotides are TGTGCCAGCAGCCGCCGGGACAGCCCGAATGAAAAACTGTTTTTT.